This T cell receptor (beta chain) was found in a study of OX40 agonist ivuxolimab in advanced cancers. Across the whole study: Ivuxolimab is an agonistic anti-OX40 (CD134) antibody, and patients were treated with it. Participants, 75% to 90% male, averaged approximately 56 years of age, ranging from roughly 23 to 90. Among those treated, three patients had partial responses, one with hepatocellular carcinoma and two with cutaneous melanoma. Study conclusions and caveats: On average, CD8+ T cells showed a greater number of expanded clones than CD4+.

V was cut by 1 base and J by 2 bases, with 9 bases left in between. The CDR3 consists of 14 residues. Per germline, CDR1 LGHNA and CDR2 YSLEER. As to this clone: Its antigen is as yet unknown.

This table comes from immunoSEQ multiplex PCR, and its TCRdb copy is limited to in-frame clones, with some not included. The data hold some 77,000 clones, with over 75% observed a single time. This clonotype was obtained from an adult with an advanced solid tumor such as melanoma, head and neck, liver or kidney cancer. The chain employs TRBV4-3 and TRBJ2-7; perhaps TRBD2 as D (6 bases). The sequenced sample was CD4+ or CD8+ T cells sorted from blood, obtained in a trial of the OX40 agonist ivuxolimab. The CDR3 DNA sequence: TGCGCCAGCAGCCAAGGCGGGGAGGCCTACGAGCAGTACTTC. Translation: CASSQGGEAYEQYF.